This TCR beta chain stems from a study of control samples from healthy donors and cancer patients. Repertoires were generated with immunoSEQ multiplex PCR, while TCRdb's copy carries only in-frame clones and drops some. This sample has about 60,000 clones; 92% occur once, and the top ten carry 1.7%. The CDR3 is 15 amino acids. Trimming cost V 5 bases and J 0 bases, with 12 bases left between them. Germline values: CDR1 KGHDR, CDR2 SFDVKD. The gene calls are TRBV24-1 and TRBJ1-2, with D maybe TRBD1 (5 bases). The receptor was derived from a man in his forties with colorectal cancer. Sequencing used PBMCs. The CDR3 DNA sequence: TGTGCCACCAGTGGGTCCGCGGGGGCTAACTATGGCTACACCTTC. Residues: CATSGSAGANYGYTF.